Sequencing of this TCR beta chain was carried out in a study of cytomegalovirus exposure and HLA in healthy donors. In the PCR, 60 Vbeta and 13 Jbeta primers were used. As handled by the study authors: A later analysis counted around 80 million unique TCR beta chains, some 12 million shared. The repertoire was sequenced with immunoSEQ multiplex PCR; TCRdb's copy has only in-frame clones and lacks some. The D gene and trimming were derived from the DNA, and the V and J assignments and clone size from that table. This table has 150,000 or so clones, 75% appearing once. General study points: Later, an analysis showed that TCR beta chains associated with HLA were more clonally expanded than others that were equally common.

Germline lookup yields CDR1 SQVTM and CDR2 ANQGSEA. CDR3 length: 18 amino acids. After removal of 2 bases from V and 11 bases from J, the junction contained 24 bases not matched to a gene. This clone was picked up one time. The antigen is unknown. Sequencing was done on a sample of PBMCs. This chain joins TRBV29-1 and TRBJ1-1; the match to TRBD1 covers 9 bases. The receptor was derived from a man aged 25 to 45 in good health and CMV-seronegative. This CDR3 is CSVESFIDRGGISNWAFF. The CDR3, as DNA: TGCAGCGTTGAATCGTTTATAGACAGGGGGGGGATATCTAATTGGGCTTTCTTT.